The 8 T cell receptor beta chains given below trace back to one sample, sequenced in a study of shared clonotypes between healthy human individuals (dated by TCRdb to 2020 to 2021). Library construction relied on the immunoSEQ multiplex PCR assay. TCRdb carries this immuneACCESS record with in-frame sequences only. Its versions omit some clonotypes, under half of them owing to an unresolved V gene in the studies checked, with the rest unexplained. The sample contains 2,500,000 or so clones, more than 85% of them found a single time. 0.36% of the sample is in the top ten clones. The sequenced sample consisted of naive CD4+ T cells from PBMCs. Sample cell subset or site, as interpreted from the label and publication: CD45RA+ positively selected. The receptor set was obtained from a man younger than 30 in good health. Some clones in this sample may be carry-over from other donors' samples.

The J gene is TRBJ1-5, the V gene TRBV6-5, with D uncertain. The germline V and J ends were trimmed by 6 bases and 0 bases, with 12 bases remaining between them. This CDR3 region has 15 residues. Per the germline V gene, CDR1 is MNHEY and CDR2 is SVGAGI. The CDR3 region has the DNA TGTGCCAGCAGAAATACGGCCTATAGCAATCAGCCCCAGCATTTT. It codes for CASRNTAYSNQPQHF.

The chain carries TRBV4-2 and TRBJ2-3, with TRBD2 identical over 9 bases. The CDR3 spans 16 residues. The trim removed 0 bases at V and 4 bases at J, leaving 5 bases unmatched. Germline loops: CDR1 LGHNA, CDR2 YNFKEQ. The CDR3 region has the DNA TGTGCCAGCAGCCAAGATTTGATAGCGGGGGCAGATACGCAGTATTTT. Protein sequence: CASSQDLIAGADTQYF.

This clone appeared a single time. V is TRBV28 and J is TRBJ1-2; TRBD1 agrees at 9 bases. The CDR3 contains 16 residues. Trimming removed 6 bases from V and 4 bases from J; junction bases left unmatched: 12. Germline CDR1 and CDR2: MDHEN and SYDVKM. Here the CDR3 reads CASSPQGAKLVYGYTF. The CDR3 nucleotides are TGTGCCAGCAGCCCACAGGGGGCGAAACTAGTCTATGGCTACACCTTC.

A word on this clone: The sample has other DNA sequences that encode this CDR3 too. The chain joins TRBV28 to TRBJ2-5; 9 positions agree with TRBD1. Trimming removed 5 bases from V and 5 bases from J; junction bases left unmatched: 6. Germline lookup yields CDR1 MDHEN and CDR2 SYDVKM. The CDR3 is 14 amino acids. The CDR3 DNA reads as TGTGCCAGCAGTCTCCGGGACAGGGAGGAGACCCAGTACTTC. Amino acids: CASSLRDREETQYF.

The J gene is TRBJ2-7, the V gene TRBV2; TRBD1 aligns across 7 bases. With 6 bases clipped from V and 4 bases from J, the junction kept 3 bases outside the gene matches. The CDR3 covers 12 residues. Germline assignment: CDR1 SNHLY and CDR2 FYNNEI. CDR3 sequence reads: CASRRGPYEQYF. CDR3 nucleotide sequence: TGTGCCAGCAGAAGGGGGCCTTACGAGCAGTACTTC.

The rearrangement uses TRBV28 and TRBJ2-2, with 14 nucleotides matching TRBD2. Germline trimming cut 2 bases from V and 6 bases from J; bases unmatched to any gene: 2. The CDR3 sequence is 16 residues long. CDR1 and CDR2 (germline): MDHEN, SYDVKM. In DNA, the CDR3 is TGTGCCAGCAGTTTAGGGGGACTAGCGGGAGCCGGGGAGCTGTTTTTT. It encodes CASSLGGLAGAGELFF.

V and J are TRBV5-5 and TRBJ1-2; 8 nucleotides line up with TRBD1. Per the germline V gene, CDR1 is SGHKS and CDR2 is YYEKEE (reference sequence). J lost 5 bases, V lost 4 bases, and 10 bases had no gene match. The CDR3 length is 15 residues. The CDR3: CASSLGQGPMYGYTF. CDR3 DNA: TGTGCCAGCAGCCTCGGACAGGGACCGATGTATGGCTACACCTTC.

The chain recombines TRBV15 with TRBJ1-4; 10 bases map to TRBD1. CDR1 and CDR2 from the germline V gene are LNHNV and YYDKDF (reference sequence). The CDR3 spans 15 residues. V shed 2 bases and J 5 bases; nucleotides not matched to a gene: 2. CDR3 sequence reads: CATSRRTGGNEKLFF. DNA of the CDR3: TGTGCCACCAGCAGAAGGACAGGGGGGAATGAAAAACTGTTTTTT.